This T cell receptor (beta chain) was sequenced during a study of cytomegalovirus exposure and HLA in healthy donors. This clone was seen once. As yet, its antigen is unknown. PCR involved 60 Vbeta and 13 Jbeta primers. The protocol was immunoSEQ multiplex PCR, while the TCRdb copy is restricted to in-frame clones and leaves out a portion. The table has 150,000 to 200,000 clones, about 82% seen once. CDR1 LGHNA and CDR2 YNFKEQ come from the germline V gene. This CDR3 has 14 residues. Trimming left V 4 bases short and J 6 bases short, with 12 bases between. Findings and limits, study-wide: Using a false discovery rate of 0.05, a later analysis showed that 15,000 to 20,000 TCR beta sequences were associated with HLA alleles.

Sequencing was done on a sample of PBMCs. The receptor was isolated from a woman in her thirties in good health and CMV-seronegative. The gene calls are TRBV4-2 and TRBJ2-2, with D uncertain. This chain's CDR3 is CASSLLLPAGELFF. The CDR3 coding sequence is TGTGCCAGCAGCCTCCTTCTGCCGGCCGGGGAGCTGTTTTTT.